This is a list of T cell receptor beta chains from one sample in a study of siplizumab effects on memory and regulatory T cells. Clones were sequenced by immunoSEQ multiplex PCR, and TCRdb holds only the in-frame ones, with some missing. This repertoire shows about 120,000 clones, roughly 94% found once; its top ten account for roughly 1.5%. Specimen: non-Treg CD4+ T cells sorted from blood. The receptor source for this set is a human donor in good health. Each CDR3 is given with its conserved first and last residue. A D gene is named only where the DNA matches it firmly. Size is omitted from some rows. Given values are once, few, many or a class for expanded clones.

>-|TRBJ2-7|TRBV19|TRBD2
CASSMGGTSLREQYF
TGTGCCAGTAGCATGGGGGGGACTAGCCTCCGCGAGCAGTACTTC
>-|TRBJ2-2|TRBV11-2|TRBD1
CASSARQGFGELFF
TGTGCCAGCAGCGCGCGACAGGGCTTCGGGGAGCTGTTTTTT
>once|TRBJ2-1|TRBV7-3|TRBD2
CASSSTSGRASEQFF
TGTGCCAGCAGCTCCACTAGCGGGAGGGCAAGTGAGCAGTTCTTC
>few|TRBJ1-1|TRBV7-3|TRBD1
CASSPQGARTEAFF
TGTGCCAGCAGCCCCCAGGGGGCACGGACTGAAGCTTTCTTT
>-|TRBJ1-1|TRBV19|-
CASTGAANTEAFF
TGTGCCAGTACAGGGGCGGCCAACACTGAAGCTTTCTTT
>-|TRBJ2-7|TRBV7-6|TRBD1
CASSDDRGEQYF
TGTGCCAGCAGCGACGACAGGGGCGAGCAGTACTTC
>-|TRBJ1-4|TRBV7-8|-
CASSLGPTNEKLFF
TGTGCCAGCAGCCTGGGTCCGACTAATGAAAAACTGTTTTTT
>once|TRBJ2-1|TRBV14|TRBD2
CASSQTSGYNEQFF
TGTGCCAGCAGCCAAACTAGCGGCTACAATGAGCAGTTCTTC
>once|TRBJ1-6|TRBV6-5|-
CASSYRTIDNSPLHF
TGTGCCAGCAGTTACCGAACTATCGATAATTCACCCCTCCACTTT
>-|TRBJ1-1|TRBV2|-
CASSTRGGTEAFF
TGTGCCAGCAGTACCCGGGGAGGTACTGAAGCTTTCTTT
>-|TRBJ1-2|TRBV6-5|TRBD1
CASSYSTHRGLGYTF
TGTGCCAGCAGTTACTCGACGCACAGGGGGCTTGGCTACACCTTC
>-|TRBJ2-4|TRBV2|-
CASSEYLGFQINIQYF
TGTGCCAGCAGTGAATACTTGGGTTTTCAGATCAACATTCAGTACTTC
>-|TRBJ2-5|TRBV7-3|-
CASSLNGRDQETQYF
TGTGCCAGCAGCTTGAATGGACGGGATCAAGAGACCCAGTACTTC
>-|TRBJ1-5|TRBV29-1|-
CSGWTVYQPQHF
TGCAGCGGATGGACAGTATATCAGCCCCAGCATTTT
>-|TRBJ2-7|TRBV6-1|TRBD1
CASSETGSEQYF
TGTGCCAGCAGTGAGACAGGGTCCGAGCAGTACTTC
>-|TRBJ2-1|TRBV7-8|-
CASSFNRSSYNEQFF
TGTGCCAGCAGCTTTAACAGAAGTTCCTACAATGAGCAGTTCTTC
>-|TRBJ2-2|TRBV9|-
CASSPRNTGELFF
TGTGCCAGCAGCCCAAGGAACACCGGGGAGCTGTTTTTT
>-|TRBJ2-4|TRBV5-1|-
CASSLDSNNTQYF
TGCGCCAGCAGCTTAGACAGCAACAACACTCAGTACTTC
>-|TRBJ1-4|TRBV6-5|-
CASRPDSSGKLFF
TGTGCCAGCAGACCCGACAGTTCTGGAAAACTGTTTTTT
>-|TRBJ1-1|TRBV6-6|-
CASSSEGTNTEAFF
TGTGCCAGCAGTTCAGAGGGGACGAACACTGAAGCTTTCTTT
>-|TRBJ2-3|TRBV5-1|-
CASSLERAPDTQYF
TGCGCCAGCAGCTTGGAGCGGGCCCCAGATACGCAGTATTTT
>-|TRBJ2-7|TRBV4-3|TRBD1
CASSQSTPRTGDYEQYF
TGCGCCAGCAGCCAATCGACCCCCCGGACAGGGGATTACGAGCAGTACTTC
>once|TRBJ1-2|TRBV14|-
CASSPVKGWNYGYTF
TGTGCCAGCAGCCCCGTGAAGGGCTGGAACTATGGCTACACCTTC
>-|TRBJ2-5|TRBV9|TRBD2
CASSSRGSGVIETQYF
TGTGCCAGCAGCTCTCGGGGTAGCGGGGTTATTGAGACCCAGTACTTC
>-|TRBJ2-1|TRBV5-1|-
CASSLASQYNEQFF
TGCGCCAGCAGCTTGGCTAGCCAGTACAATGAGCAGTTCTTC
>-|TRBJ1-2|TRBV30|-
CAWSSLGAQGVYGYTF
TGTGCCTGGTCCTCTTTGGGGGCACAAGGGGTTTATGGCTACACCTTC
>-|TRBJ2-1|TRBV9|TRBD2
CASSVGLAGSGEQFF
TGTGCCAGCAGCGTAGGTCTAGCGGGATCGGGTGAGCAGTTCTTC
>-|TRBJ2-3|TRBV6-6|-
CASSRRDTQYF
TGTGCCAGCAGCAGAAGGGATACGCAGTATTTT
>-|TRBJ1-2|TRBV12-5|-
CASGSDRNYGYTF
TGTGCTAGTGGTTCGGACAGAAACTATGGCTACACCTTC
>-|TRBJ2-1|TRBV11-3|-
CASSLSSYNEQFF
TGTGCCAGCAGCTTGAGCTCCTACAATGAGCAGTTCTTC
>-|TRBJ2-7|TRBV5-8|TRBD1
CASSKPGQGGNEQYF
TGTGCCAGCAGCAAACCGGGACAGGGGGGCAACGAGCAGTACTTC
>-|TRBJ1-6|TRBV5-1|TRBD1
CASSLGTGGTSPLHF
TGCGCCAGCAGCTTGGGGACAGGGGGAACTTCACCCCTCCACTTT
>once|TRBJ2-7|TRBV18|-
CASSPPSGNYEQYF
TGTGCCAGCTCACCACCGTCAGGAAACTACGAGCAGTACTTC
>-|TRBJ1-2|TRBV5-6|TRBD1
CASSLQGGKSGYTF
TGTGCCAGCAGCTTGCAAGGGGGCAAGAGTGGCTACACCTTC
>-|TRBJ2-7|TRBV5-1|TRBD1
CASSLTGQGSYEQYF
TGCGCCAGCAGCTTAACGGGACAGGGCTCCTACGAGCAGTACTTC
>-|TRBJ1-2|TRBV10-3|TRBD1
CAIRGDRGSGYTF
TGTGCCATCAGGGGGGACAGGGGATCTGGCTACACCTTC
>-|TRBJ2-1|TRBV5-1|TRBD2
CASSRTGTSGGAYNEQFF
TGCGCCAGCAGCCGTACCGGGACTAGCGGGGGTGCATACAATGAGCAGTTCTTC